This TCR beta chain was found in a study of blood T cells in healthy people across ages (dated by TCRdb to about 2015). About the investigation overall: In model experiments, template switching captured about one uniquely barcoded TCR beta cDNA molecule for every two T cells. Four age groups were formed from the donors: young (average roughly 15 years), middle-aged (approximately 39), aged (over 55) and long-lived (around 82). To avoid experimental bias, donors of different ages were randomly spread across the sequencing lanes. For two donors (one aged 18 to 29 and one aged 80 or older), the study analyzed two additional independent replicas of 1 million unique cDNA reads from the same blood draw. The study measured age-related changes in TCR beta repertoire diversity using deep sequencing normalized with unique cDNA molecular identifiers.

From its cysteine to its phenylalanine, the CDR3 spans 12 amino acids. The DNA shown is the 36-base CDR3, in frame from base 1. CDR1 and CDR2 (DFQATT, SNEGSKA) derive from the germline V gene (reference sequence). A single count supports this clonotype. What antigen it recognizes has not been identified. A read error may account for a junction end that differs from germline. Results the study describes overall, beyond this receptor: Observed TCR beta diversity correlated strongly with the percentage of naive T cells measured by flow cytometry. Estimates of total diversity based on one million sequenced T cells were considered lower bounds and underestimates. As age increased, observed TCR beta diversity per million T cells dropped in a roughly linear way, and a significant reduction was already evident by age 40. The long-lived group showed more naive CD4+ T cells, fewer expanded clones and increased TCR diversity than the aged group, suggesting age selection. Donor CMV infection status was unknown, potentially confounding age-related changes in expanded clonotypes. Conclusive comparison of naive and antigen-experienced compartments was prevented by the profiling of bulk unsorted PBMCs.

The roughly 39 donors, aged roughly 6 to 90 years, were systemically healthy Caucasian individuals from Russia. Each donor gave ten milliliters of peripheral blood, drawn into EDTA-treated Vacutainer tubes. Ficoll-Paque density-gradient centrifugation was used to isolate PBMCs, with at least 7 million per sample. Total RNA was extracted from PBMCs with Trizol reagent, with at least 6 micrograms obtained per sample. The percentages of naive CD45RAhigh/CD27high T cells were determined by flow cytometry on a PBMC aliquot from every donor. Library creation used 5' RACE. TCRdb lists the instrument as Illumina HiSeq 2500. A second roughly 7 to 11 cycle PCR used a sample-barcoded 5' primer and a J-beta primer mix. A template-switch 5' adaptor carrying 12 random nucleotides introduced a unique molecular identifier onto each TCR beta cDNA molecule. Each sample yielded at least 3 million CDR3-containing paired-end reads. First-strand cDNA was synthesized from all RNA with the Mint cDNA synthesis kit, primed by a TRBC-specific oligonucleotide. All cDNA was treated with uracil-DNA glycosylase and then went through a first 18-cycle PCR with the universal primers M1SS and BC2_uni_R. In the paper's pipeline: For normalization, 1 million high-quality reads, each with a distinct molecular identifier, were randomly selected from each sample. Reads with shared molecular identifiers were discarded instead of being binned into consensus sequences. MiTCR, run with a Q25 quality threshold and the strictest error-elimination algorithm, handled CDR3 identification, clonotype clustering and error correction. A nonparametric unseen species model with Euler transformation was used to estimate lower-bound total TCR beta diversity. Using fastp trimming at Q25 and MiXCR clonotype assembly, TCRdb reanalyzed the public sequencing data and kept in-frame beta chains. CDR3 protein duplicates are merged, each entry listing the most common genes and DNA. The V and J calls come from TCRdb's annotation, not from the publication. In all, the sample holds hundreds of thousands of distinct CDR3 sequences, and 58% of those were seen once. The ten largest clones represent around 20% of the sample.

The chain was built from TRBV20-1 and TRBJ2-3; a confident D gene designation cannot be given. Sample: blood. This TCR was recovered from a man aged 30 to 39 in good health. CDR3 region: CSSSIIGGTQYF. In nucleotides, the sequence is TGCAGTTCTAGTATCATCGGTGGTACGCAGTATTTT.